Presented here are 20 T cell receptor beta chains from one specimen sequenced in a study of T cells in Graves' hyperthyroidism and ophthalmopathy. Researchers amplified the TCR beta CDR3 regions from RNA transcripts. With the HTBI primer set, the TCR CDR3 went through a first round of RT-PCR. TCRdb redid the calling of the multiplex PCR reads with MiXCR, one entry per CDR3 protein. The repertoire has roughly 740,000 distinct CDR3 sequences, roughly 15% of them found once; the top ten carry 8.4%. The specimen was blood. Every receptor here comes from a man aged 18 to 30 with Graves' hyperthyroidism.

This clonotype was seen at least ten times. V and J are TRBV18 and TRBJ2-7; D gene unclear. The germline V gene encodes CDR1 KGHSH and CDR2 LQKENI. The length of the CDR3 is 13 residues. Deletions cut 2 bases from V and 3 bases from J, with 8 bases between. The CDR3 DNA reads TGTGCCAGCTCACCAGAGACTTTCTACGAGCAGTACTTC. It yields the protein CASSPETFYEQYF.

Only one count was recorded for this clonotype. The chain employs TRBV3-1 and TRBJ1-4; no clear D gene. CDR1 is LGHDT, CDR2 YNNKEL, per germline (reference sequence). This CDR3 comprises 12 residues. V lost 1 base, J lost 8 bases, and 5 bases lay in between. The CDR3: CASSQAAEKLFF. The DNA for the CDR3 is TGTGCCAGCAGCCAAGCGGCCGAAAAACTGTTTTTT.

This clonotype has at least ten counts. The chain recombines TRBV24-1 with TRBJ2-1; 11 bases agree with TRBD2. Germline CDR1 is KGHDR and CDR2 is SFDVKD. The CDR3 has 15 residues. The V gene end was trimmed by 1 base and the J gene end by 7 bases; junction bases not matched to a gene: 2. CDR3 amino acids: CATSDFGTSGNEQFF. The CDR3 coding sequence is TGTGCCACCAGTGATTTCGGGACTAGCGGAAATGAGCAGTTCTTC.

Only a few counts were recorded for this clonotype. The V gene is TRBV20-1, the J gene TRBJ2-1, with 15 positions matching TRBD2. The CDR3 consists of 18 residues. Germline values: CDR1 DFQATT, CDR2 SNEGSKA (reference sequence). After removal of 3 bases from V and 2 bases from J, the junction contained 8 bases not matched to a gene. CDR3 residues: CSARPGLAGGAAYNEQFF. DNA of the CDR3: TGCAGTGCTAGGCCGGGACTAGCGGGAGGAGCGGCCTACAATGAGCAGTTCTTC.

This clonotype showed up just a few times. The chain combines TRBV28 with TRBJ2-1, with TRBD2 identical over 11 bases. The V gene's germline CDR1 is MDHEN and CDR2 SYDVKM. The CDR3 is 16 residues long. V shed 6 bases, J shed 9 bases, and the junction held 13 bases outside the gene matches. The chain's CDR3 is CASSRHPGLAEGEQFF. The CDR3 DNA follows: TGTGCCAGCAGCCGACATCCGGGACTAGCGGAGGGTGAGCAGTTCTTC.

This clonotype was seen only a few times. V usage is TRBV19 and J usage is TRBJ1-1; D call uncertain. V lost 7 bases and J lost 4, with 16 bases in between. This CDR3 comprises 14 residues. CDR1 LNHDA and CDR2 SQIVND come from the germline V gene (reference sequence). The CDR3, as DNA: TGTGCCAGTAAGTGGGAGGCGTTGAGCACTGAAGCTTTCTTT. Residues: CASKWEALSTEAFF.

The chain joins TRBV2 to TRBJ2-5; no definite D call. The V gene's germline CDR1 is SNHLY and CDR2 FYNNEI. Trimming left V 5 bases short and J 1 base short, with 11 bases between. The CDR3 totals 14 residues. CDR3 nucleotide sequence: TGTGCCAGCAGTAAACTAAGGTCCCAAGAGACCCAGTACTTC. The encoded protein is CASSKLRSQETQYF.

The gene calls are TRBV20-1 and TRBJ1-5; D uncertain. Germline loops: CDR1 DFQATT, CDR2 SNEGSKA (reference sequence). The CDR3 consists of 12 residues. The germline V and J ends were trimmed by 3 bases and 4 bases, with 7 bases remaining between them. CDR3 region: CSASRLNQPQHF. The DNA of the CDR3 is TGCAGTGCTAGTCGGCTTAATCAGCCCCAGCATTTT.

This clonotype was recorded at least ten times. Here the CDR3 DNA reads TGTGCCAGCAGCATCGCAGGGGTGCTGGGCGAGCAGTACTTC. It is translated as CASSIAGVLGEQYF. The chain employs TRBV12-3 or TRBV12-4 and TRBJ2-7; a weak D match, TRBD1 (6 bases). The CDR3 loop spans 14 amino acids. Deletions cut 6 bases from V and 6 bases from J, with 18 bases between.

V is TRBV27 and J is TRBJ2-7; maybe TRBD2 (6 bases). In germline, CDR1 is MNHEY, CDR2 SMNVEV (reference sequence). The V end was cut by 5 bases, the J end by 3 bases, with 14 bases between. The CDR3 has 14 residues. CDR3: CASSPSRDFYEQYF. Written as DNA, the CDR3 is TGTGCCAGCAGTCCCTCCAGGGACTTCTACGAGCAGTACTTC.

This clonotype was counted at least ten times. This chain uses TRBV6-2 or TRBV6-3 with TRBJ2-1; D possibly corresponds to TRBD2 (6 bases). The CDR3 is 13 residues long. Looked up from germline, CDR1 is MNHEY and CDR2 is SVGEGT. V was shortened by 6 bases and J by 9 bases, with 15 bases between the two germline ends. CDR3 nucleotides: TGTGCCAGCAGGGGGGGATTCGGTCGTGAGCAGTTCTTC. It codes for CASRGGFGREQFF.

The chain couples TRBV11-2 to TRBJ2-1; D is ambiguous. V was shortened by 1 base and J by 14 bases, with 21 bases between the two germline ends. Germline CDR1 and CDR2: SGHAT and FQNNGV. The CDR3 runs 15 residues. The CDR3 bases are TGTGCCAGCAGCTTAGGGGGTCCCCCGGACCTTTTGGAGTTCTTC. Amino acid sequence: CASSLGGPPDLLEFF. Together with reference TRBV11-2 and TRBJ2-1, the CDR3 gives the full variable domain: EAGVAQSPRYKIIEKRQSVAFWCNPISGHATLYWYQQILGQGPKLLIQFQNNGVVDDSQLPKDRFSAERLKGVDSTLKIQPAKLEDSAVYLCASSLGGPPDLLEFFGPGTRLTVL.

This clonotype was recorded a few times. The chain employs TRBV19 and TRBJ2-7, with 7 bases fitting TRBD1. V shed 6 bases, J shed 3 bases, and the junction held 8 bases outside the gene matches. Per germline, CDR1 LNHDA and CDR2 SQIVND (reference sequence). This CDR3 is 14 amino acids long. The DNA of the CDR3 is TGTGCCAGTAGCACAGGGGTCCCCCTCTACGAGCAGTACTTC. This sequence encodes CASSTGVPLYEQYF.

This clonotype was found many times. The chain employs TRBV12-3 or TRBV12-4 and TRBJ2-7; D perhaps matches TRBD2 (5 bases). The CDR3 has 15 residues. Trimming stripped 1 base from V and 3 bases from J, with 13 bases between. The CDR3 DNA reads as TGTGCCAGCAGTTTAGATGGAGGAATGGGCTACGAGCAGTACTTC. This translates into CASSLDGGMGYEQYF.

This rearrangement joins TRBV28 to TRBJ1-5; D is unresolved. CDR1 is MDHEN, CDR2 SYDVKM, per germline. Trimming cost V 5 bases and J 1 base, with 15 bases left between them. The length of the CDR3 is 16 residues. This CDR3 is CASSVDAGLSNQPQHF. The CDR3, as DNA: TGTGCCAGCAGTGTGGACGCGGGCCTAAGCAATCAGCCCCAGCATTTT. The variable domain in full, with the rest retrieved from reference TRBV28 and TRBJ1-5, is DVKVTQSSRYLVKRTGEKVFLECVQDMDHENMFWYRQDPGLGLRLIYFSYDVKMKEKGDIPEGYSVSREKKERFSLILESASTNQTSMYLCASSVDAGLSNQPQHFGDGTRLSIL.

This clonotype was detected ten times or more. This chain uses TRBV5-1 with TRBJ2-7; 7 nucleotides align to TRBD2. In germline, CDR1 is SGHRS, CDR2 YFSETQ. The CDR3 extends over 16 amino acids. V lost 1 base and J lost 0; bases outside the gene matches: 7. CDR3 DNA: TGCGCCAGCAGCTTGATGGCTAGCGGAAGCTCCTACGAGCAGTACTTC. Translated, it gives CASSLMASGSSYEQYF.

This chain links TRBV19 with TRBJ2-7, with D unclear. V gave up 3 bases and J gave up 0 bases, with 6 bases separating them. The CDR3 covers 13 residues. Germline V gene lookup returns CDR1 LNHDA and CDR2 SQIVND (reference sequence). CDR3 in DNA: TGTGCCAGTAGTATCCACCTCTCCTACGAGCAGTACTTC. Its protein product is CASSIHLSYEQYF.

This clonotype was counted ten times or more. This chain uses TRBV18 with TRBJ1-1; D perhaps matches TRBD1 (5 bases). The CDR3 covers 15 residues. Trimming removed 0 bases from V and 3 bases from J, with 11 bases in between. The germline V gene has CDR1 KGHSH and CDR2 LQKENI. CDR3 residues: CASSPPAGGDTEAFF. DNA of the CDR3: TGTGCCAGCTCACCACCGGCTGGAGGGGACACTGAAGCTTTCTTT.

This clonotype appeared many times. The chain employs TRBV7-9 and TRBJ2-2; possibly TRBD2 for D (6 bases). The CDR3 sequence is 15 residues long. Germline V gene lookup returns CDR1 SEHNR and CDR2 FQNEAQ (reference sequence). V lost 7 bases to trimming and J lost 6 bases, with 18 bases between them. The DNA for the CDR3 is TGTGCCAGCACCAGAGCGGAAGGAGGGGCCGGGGAGCTGTTTTTT. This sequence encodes CASTRAEGGAGELFF.

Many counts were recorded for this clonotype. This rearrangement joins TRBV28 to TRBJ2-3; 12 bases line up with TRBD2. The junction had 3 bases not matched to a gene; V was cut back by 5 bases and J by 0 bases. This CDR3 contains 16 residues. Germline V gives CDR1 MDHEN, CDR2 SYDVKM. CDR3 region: CASSHGLAGSTDTQYF. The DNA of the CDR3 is TGTGCCAGCAGTCACGGACTAGCGGGAAGCACAGATACGCAGTATTTT.